This TCR beta chain was observed in a study of OX40 agonist ivuxolimab in advanced cancers. Germline V CDR1 and CDR2: MNHEY, SMNVEV (reference sequence). The CDR3 is 17 residues long. Trimming pared 6 bases from V and 4 bases from J, leaving 24 bases between. Method: immunoSEQ multiplex PCR; TCRdb's copy keeps in-frame clones and lacks some. This table has 77,000 or so clones, around nine tenths appearing once. This clonotype originated in an adult with an advanced solid tumor such as melanoma, head and neck, liver or kidney cancer. The J gene is TRBJ1-1, the V gene TRBV27; D uncertain. The input for sequencing was CD4+ or CD8+ T cells sorted from blood, taken in a trial of the OX40 agonist ivuxolimab. The CDR3 is CASSPTQGSGIPTEAFF. The DNA of the CDR3 is TGTGCCAGCAGCCCCACCCAAGGGTCGGGGATTCCCACTGAAGCTTTCTTT.